Listed here are 9 T cell receptor beta chains from one sample, sequenced in a study of T cell responses to AZD1222 COVID-19 vaccine. Sequencing was performed with immunoSEQ multiplex PCR; in TCRdb, only in-frame clones are kept and a portion is missing. Among 110,000 to 150,000 clones listed, approximately 86% were seen once. Sequenced material: peripheral blood, taken on day 0 of AZD1222 vaccination. The receptors originated from an adult in good health.

The V call is TRBV2, the J call TRBJ1-6; 7 bases line up with TRBD1. Germline values: CDR1 SNHLY, CDR2 FYNNEI. This CDR3 spans 15 amino acids. With V trimmed by 9 bases and J by 4 bases, 9 bases remained unmatched. CDR3 region: CASRLGQIYNSPLHF. As DNA, the CDR3 is TGTGCCAGTCGTCTGGGACAGATTTATAATTCACCCCTCCACTTT.

This clone has only one observation. CDR3 nucleotide sequence: TGCGCCAGCAGCCAAGATCCGACAGCTCATCAGCCCCAGCATTTT. It is translated as CASSQDPTAHQPQHF. This sequence joins TRBV4-1 and TRBJ1-5; D possibly corresponds to TRBD1 (5 bases). Germline V CDR1 and CDR2: MGHRA, YSYEKL. The V end lost 0 bases, the J end lost 5 bases, and 11 bases lay between the germline ends. CDR3 size: 15 residues.

The chain has TRBV18 and TRBJ2-3; 15 bases map to TRBD2. Germline V CDR1 and CDR2: KGHSH, LQKENI. The CDR3 is 18 residues long. J lost 0 bases, V lost 3 bases, and 4 bases had no gene match. CDR3 bases: TGTGCCAGCTCACCTTTGGGACTAGCGGGAGGTAGCACAGATACGCAGTATTTT. Amino acid sequence: CASSPLGLAGGSTDTQYF.

V gene TRBV7-3 combines with J gene TRBJ1-1; D gene unclear. The CDR3 runs 13 residues. V was clipped by 4 bases and J by 4 bases, with 10 bases between them. CDR1 and CDR2 (germline): SGHTA, FQGTGA. CDR3 DNA: TGTGCCAGCAGCTATACCTGGAGCACTGAAGCTTTCTTT. Translation: CASSYTWSTEAFF.

This rearrangement joins TRBV18 to TRBJ2-7, with TRBD1 as a possible D gene (6 bases). The CDR3 has 14 amino acids. V dropped 2 bases and J dropped 3 bases, with 11 bases sitting between them. CDR1 is KGHSH and CDR2 is LQKENI in the germline V gene. CDR3 region: CASSPARTDYEQYF. The CDR3 nucleotides read TGTGCCAGCTCACCAGCTAGGACAGACTACGAGCAGTACTTC.

This chain uses TRBV7-2 with TRBJ2-1; TRBD2 aligns across 7 bases. Germline V CDR1 and CDR2: SGHTA, FQGNSA. The CDR3 totals 16 residues. J lost 4 bases, V lost 6 bases, and 12 bases had no gene match. CDR3 sequence reads: CASRTLGVAGYNEQFF. CDR3 coding DNA: TGTGCCAGCAGAACCCTTGGAGTAGCGGGTTACAATGAGCAGTTCTTC.

The gene calls are TRBV10-2 and TRBJ1-1; D not certain. Germline loops: CDR1 WSHSY, CDR2 SAAADI. V was cut by 2 bases and J by 3 bases, with 13 bases left in between. This CDR3 is built from 15 residues. This CDR3 is CASSERSPKDTEAFF. For the CDR3, the DNA is TGCGCCAGCAGTGAGCGAAGCCCGAAGGACACTGAAGCTTTCTTT.

The chain employs TRBV5-6 and TRBJ2-1, with 8 bases lining up with TRBD2. CDR1 is SGHDT, CDR2 YYEEEE, per germline. The CDR3 sequence is 13 residues long. J was trimmed by 8 bases and V by 4 bases; bases with no gene match: 5. The CDR3 protein is CASSSGSNHEQFF. The DNA for the CDR3 is TGTGCCAGCAGCAGCGGGAGTAACCATGAGCAGTTCTTC.

The V gene is TRBV27, the J gene TRBJ2-1; D may match TRBD1 or TRBD2 (5 bases each). V dropped 5 bases and J dropped 4 bases, with 18 bases sitting between them. Per germline, CDR1 MNHEY and CDR2 SMNVEV (reference sequence). This CDR3 spans 16 amino acids. The CDR3 bases are TGTGCCAGCAGTCCCTCCCAGGGAGAAGAATACAATGAGCAGTTCTTC. Translated: CASSPSQGEEYNEQFF.